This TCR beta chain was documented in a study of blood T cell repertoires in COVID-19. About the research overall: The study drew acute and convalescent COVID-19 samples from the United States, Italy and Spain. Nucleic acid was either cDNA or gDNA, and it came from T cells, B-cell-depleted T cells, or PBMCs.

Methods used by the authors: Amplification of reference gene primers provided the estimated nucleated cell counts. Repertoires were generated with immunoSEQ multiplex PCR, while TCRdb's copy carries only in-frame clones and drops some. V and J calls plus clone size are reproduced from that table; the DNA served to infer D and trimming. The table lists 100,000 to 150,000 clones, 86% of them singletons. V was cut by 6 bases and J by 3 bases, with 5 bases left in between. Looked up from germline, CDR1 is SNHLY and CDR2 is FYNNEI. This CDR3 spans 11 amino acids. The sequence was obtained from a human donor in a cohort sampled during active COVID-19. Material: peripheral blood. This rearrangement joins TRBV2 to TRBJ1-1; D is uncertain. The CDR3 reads CASSRYTEAFF. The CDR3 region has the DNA TGTGCCAGCAGCCGTTACACTGAAGCTTTCTTT.